The TCR beta chain under discussion was sequenced for a study of regulatory T cells in long-lasting Graves disease. Study-wide points: Persistent disease was associated with favored TRBV28 usage and with favored use of TRBJ1-2 and TRBJ2-5.

Indicated time point: persistent/refractory GD, antithyroid drugs over 5 years with positive TRAb. PBMC RNA was the source of the TCR library. The patients were enrolled through endocrinology in Xi'an, China. There are a few counts of this clonotype. The target antigen is unknown. Arm-PCR of CDR3 regions with iRepertoire HTBI primers generated TCR beta libraries. TCRdb re-called the multiplex PCR reads through MiXCR, storing one row per CDR3 protein. The table shows 500,000 to 800,000 distinct CDR3 sequences, with around 30% occurring only once. The CDR3 extends over 16 amino acids. Germline loops: CDR1 SGHTA, CDR2 FQGNSA. V lost 5 bases to trimming and J lost 3 bases; unmatched junction nucleotides: 5.

Material: peripheral blood mononuclear cells (PBMCs), obtained when the disease was refractory, from a patient treated with antithyroid drugs. The receptor comes from a female donor with Graves disease. The chain has TRBV7-2 and TRBJ1-6; 9 bases are shared with TRBD1. The CDR3 sequence: CASSARDRVYNSPLHF. CDR3 sequence (DNA): TGTGCCAGCAGCGCCAGGGACAGGGTCTATAATTCACCCCTCCACTTT.